This is a list of T cell receptor beta chains from one sample in a study of immune heterogeneity within non-small cell lung tumors. TCRdb reprocessed the multiplex PCR reads via MiXCR and lists one record per CDR3 protein. The sample has 14,000 to 15,000 distinct CDR3 sequences; about 30% are singletons. Source material: lung tumor tissue. The receptors were sampled from a man between 40 and 49 years old with non-small cell lung cancer. CDR3s include the opening cysteine and the closing phenylalanine or tryptophan. A D gene is named only where the DNA matches it firmly.

D: TRBD1; V: TRBV15; CDR3: CATSREDFTGALNYGYTF
D: -; V: TRBV5-1; CDR3: CASSMVGGTVGYTF
D: -; V: TRBV4-1; CDR3: CASSPSGFGELFF
D: -; V: TRBV4-3; CDR3: CASSQEVNPTQGEQFF
D: -; V: TRBV19; CDR3: CASSVSRANYEQYF
D: -; V: TRBV6-2/TRBV6-3; CDR3: CASRLYFTDTQYF
D: TRBD2; V: TRBV6-1; CDR3: CASSSISGSRTGELFF
D: -; V: TRBV6-4; CDR3: CASSDSGTGLYEQYF
D: -; V: TRBV19; CDR3: CASSAGAGANVLTF
D: -; V: TRBV9; CDR3: CASSARGWALRTGELFF
D: -; V: TRBV11-3; CDR3: CASSLEGWQVGSRASGANVLTF
D: -; V: TRBV19; CDR3: CDSSMSYLGGGYEQYF
D: TRBD1; V: TRBV9; CDR3: CASSADRVLTPLHF
D: -; V: TRBV6-1; CDR3: CASSTDIWMNTEAFF
D: -; V: TRBV24-1; CDR3: CATSGTQGEQYF
D: -; V: TRBV11-2; CDR3: CASSRISPVGYGYTF
D: TRBD2; V: TRBV3-1; CDR3: CASSSTSGNVAGELFF
D: -; V: TRBV3-1; CDR3: CASSQDWGPDGYEQYF
D: -; V: TRBV5-6; CDR3: CASSHWTESNYGYTF
D: -; V: TRBV4-3; CDR3: CASSPSPEETQYF
D: TRBD2; V: TRBV2; CDR3: CASIGHSGSHVEQFF
D: -; V: TRBV7-9; CDR3: CASSLGATSNEQFF
D: -; V: TRBV5-1; CDR3: CASSLDRRGYTF
D: TRBD2; V: TRBV5-6; CDR3: CASSFGTSFYEQFF
D: TRBD1; V: TRBV4-1; CDR3: CASSQAPGQGYSPLHF
D: -; V: TRBV3-1; CDR3: CASSQGVTGLYNEQFF